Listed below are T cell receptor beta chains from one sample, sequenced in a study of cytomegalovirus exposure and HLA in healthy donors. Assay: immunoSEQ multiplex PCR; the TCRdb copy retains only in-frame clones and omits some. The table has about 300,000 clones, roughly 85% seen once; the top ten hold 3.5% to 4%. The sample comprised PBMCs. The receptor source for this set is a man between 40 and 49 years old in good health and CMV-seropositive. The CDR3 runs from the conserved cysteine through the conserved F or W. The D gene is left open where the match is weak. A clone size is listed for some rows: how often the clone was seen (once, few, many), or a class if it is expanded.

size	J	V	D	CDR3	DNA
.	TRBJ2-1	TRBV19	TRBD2	CASSIRSGINNEQFF	TGTGCCAGTAGTATACGTAGCGGGATTAACAATGAGCAGTTCTTC
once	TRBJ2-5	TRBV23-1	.	CASSPPQGWETQYF	TGCGCCAGCAGTCCTCCCCAGGGATGGGAGACCCAGTACTTC
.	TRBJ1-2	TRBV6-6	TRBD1	CASSPTTTGEGYTF	TGTGCCAGCAGTCCCACGACGACAGGGGAAGGCTACACCTTC
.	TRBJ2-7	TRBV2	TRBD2	CASSTAGLAVYEQYF	TGTGCCAGCAGTACCGCGGGACTAGCGGTCTACGAGCAGTACTTC
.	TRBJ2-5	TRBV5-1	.	CASSLAETQYF	TGCGCCAGCAGCTTGGCGGAGACCCAGTACTTC
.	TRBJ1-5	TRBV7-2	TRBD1	CASSTTGDQPQHF	TGTGCCAGCAGCACAACAGGGGATCAGCCCCAGCATTTT
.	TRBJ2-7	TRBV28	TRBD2	CASSLLAGERTYEQYF	TGTGCCAGCAGTTTACTGGCGGGAGAAAGGACCTACGAGCAGTACTTC
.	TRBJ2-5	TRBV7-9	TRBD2	CASSSSGSETQYF	TGTGCCAGCAGCTCGAGCGGGAGTGAGACCCAGTACTTC
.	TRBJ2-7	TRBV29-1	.	CSVFQGSSYEQYF	TGCAGCGTCTTCCAGGGGAGCTCCTACGAGCAGTACTTC
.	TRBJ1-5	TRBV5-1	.	CASRLGGDQPQHF	TGCGCCAGCCGTCTTGGGGGCGATCAGCCCCAGCATTTT
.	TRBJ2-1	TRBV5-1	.	CASSLQDRVDNEQFF	TGCGCCAGCAGCTTACAGGACAGAGTAGACAATGAGCAGTTCTTC
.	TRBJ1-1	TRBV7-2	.	CASSPRVANTEAFF	TGTGCCAGCAGCCCGAGGGTGGCGAACACTGAAGCTTTCTTT
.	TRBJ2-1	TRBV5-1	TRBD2	CASSFAGATTSGEQFF	TGCGCCAGCAGCTTTGCGGGAGCTACTACAAGCGGTGAGCAGTTCTTC
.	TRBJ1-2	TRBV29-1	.	CSAHLQIYGYTF	TGCAGCGCCCACCTACAGATCTATGGCTACACCTTC
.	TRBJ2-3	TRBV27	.	CASSPNTVASTDTQYF	TGTGCCAGCAGCCCTAATACAGTCGCCAGCACAGATACGCAGTATTTT
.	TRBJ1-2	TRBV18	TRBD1	CASSSWTGATEGYTF	TGTGCCAGCTCATCTTGGACAGGGGCCACAGAAGGCTACACCTTC
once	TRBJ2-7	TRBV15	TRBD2	CATSREVGGSTNEQYF	TGTGCCACCAGCAGAGAGGTTGGCGGGAGCACCAACGAGCAGTACTTC
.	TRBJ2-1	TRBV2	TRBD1	CASTGQGSYEQFF	TGTGCCAGCACCGGACAGGGGTCGTATGAGCAGTTCTTC
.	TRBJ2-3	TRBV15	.	CATSREAGTDTQYF	TGTGCCACCAGCAGAGAAGCTGGCACAGATACGCAGTATTTT
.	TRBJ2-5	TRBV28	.	CASSLGQGGGETQYF	TGTGCCAGCAGTTTAGGGCAGGGCGGTGGAGAGACCCAGTACTTC
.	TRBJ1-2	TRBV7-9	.	CSSSHSGRGLHGYTF	TGTTCCAGCAGCCACTCGGGGAGGGGATTGCATGGCTACACCTTC
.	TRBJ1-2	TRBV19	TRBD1	CASSIEDRDYGYTF	TGTGCCAGTAGTATAGAAGACAGGGACTATGGCTACACCTTC
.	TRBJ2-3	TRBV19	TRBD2	CASGRLAGGFGDTQYF	TGTGCCAGCGGTAGACTAGCGGGAGGTTTCGGGGATACGCAGTATTTT
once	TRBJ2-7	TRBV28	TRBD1	CASEGQESYEQYF	TGTGCCAGTGAGGGACAGGAGAGCTACGAGCAGTACTTC
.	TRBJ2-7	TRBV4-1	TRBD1	CASSPSIYRDRTNEQYF	TGCGCCAGCAGCCCAAGTATATACCGGGACAGGACCAACGAGCAGTACTTC
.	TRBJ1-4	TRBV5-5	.	CASSLIIGEKLFF	TGTGCCAGCAGCTTGATCATTGGCGAAAAACTGTTTTTT
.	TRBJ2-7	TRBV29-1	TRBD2	CSVAPGLAEPAYEQYF	TGCAGCGTTGCCCCGGGTCTAGCGGAGCCCGCCTACGAGCAGTACTTC
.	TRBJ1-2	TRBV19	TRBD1	CASQGTDYGYTF	TGTGCCAGCCAAGGGACAGATTATGGCTACACCTTC
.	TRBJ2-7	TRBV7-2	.	CASSLEGRGAVAEQYF	TGTGCCAGCAGCTTAGAAGGGCGGGGAGCGGTCGCCGAGCAGTACTTC
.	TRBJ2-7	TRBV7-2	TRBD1	CASSLPGRDRPPYEQYF	TGTGCCAGCAGCTTACCCGGAAGGGACAGGCCCCCCTACGAGCAGTACTTC
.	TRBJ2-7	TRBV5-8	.	CASSLFNRVSTYEQYF	TGTGCCAGCAGCTTGTTTAATCGGGTCTCGACCTACGAGCAGTACTTC
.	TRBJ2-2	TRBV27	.	CASSSTGRYAGELFF	TGTGCCAGCAGTTCTACGGGTCGCTATGCCGGGGAGCTGTTTTTT
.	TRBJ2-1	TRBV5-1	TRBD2	CASKSYGGSLNEQFF	TGCGCCAGCAAGTCTTATGGCGGGAGCCTGAATGAGCAGTTCTTC
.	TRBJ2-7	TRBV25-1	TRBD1	CASSEIGTGAYEQYF	TGTGCCAGCAGTGAAATCGGGACAGGAGCCTACGAGCAGTACTTC
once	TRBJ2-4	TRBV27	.	CASSSLPTGAKNIQYF	TGTGCCAGCAGTTCCCTTCCGACAGGAGCCAAAAACATTCAGTACTTC
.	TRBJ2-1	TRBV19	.	CASTYPGYNEQFF	TGTGCCAGTACTTACCCGGGATACAATGAGCAGTTCTTC
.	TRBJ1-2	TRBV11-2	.	CASSLDGGVVAGYTF	TGTGCCAGCAGCTTAGATGGAGGAGTTGTCGCTGGCTACACCTTC
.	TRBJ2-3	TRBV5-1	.	CASRRGDTQYF	TGCGCCAGCAGAAGGGGAGATACGCAGTATTTT
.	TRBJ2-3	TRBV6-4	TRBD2	CASSTSGSTDTQYF	TGTGCCAGCAGTACTAGCGGGAGCACAGATACGCAGTATTTT
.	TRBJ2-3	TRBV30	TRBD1	CAWSAGTGARTDTQYF	TGTGCCTGGAGTGCAGGGACAGGGGCCCGCACAGATACGCAGTATTTT
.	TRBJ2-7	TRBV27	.	CASSKGQIYYEQYF	TGTGCCAGCAGTAAAGGACAGATATACTACGAGCAGTACTTC
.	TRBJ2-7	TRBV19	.	CASSIYGSSYEQYF	TGTGCCAGTAGTATATATGGCAGCTCCTACGAGCAGTACTTC
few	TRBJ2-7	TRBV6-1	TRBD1	CASSDTMGQNSYEQYF	TGTGCCAGCAGTGACACCATGGGACAGAACTCCTACGAGCAGTACTTC
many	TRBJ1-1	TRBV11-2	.	CASSPGGGTDTEAFF	TGTGCCAGCAGCCCGGGCGGGGGCACGGACACTGAAGCTTTCTTT
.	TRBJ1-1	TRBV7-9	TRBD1	CASSPSLIRGRRRYTEAFF	TGTGCCAGCAGCCCTTCCCTAATCAGGGGGAGAAGGAGGTACACTGAAGCTTTCTTT
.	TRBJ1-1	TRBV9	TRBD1	CASSPRTGDYTEAFF	TGTGCCAGCAGCCCGCGGACAGGGGACTACACTGAAGCTTTCTTT
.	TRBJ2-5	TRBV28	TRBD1	CASALRGQGLQETQYF	TGTGCCAGCGCGCTCCGGGGACAGGGCCTCCAAGAGACCCAGTACTTC
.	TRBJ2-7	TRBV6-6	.	CASRTPSDTDYEQYF	TGTGCCAGCAGAACACCCTCCGACACCGACTACGAGCAGTACTTC
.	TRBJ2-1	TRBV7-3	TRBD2	CASSRGLAGTYNEQFF	TGTGCCAGCAGCCGTGGACTAGCGGGTACCTACAATGAGCAGTTCTTC
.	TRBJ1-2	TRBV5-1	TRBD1	CASSPGQGPYYGYTF	TGCGCCAGCAGCCCCGGACAGGGGCCGTACTATGGCTACACCTTC
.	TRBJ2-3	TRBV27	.	CASSLRRAPSTDTQYF	TGTGCCAGCAGTTTGCGCAGGGCCCCTAGCACAGATACGCAGTATTTT
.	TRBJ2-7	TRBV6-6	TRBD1	CASSYSGDSLSYEQYF	TGTGCCAGCAGTTACTCGGGGGACAGCCTCTCCTACGAGCAGTACTTC
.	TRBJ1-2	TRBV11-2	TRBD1	CASSSDRGPNYGYTF	TGTGCCAGCAGCTCCGACAGGGGACCTAACTATGGCTACACCTTC
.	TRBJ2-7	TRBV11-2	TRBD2	CASSFPGGAYEQYF	TGTGCCAGCAGCTTCCCGGGAGGCGCCTACGAGCAGTACTTC
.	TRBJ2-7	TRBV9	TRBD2	CASSAGTSSPEQYF	TGTGCCAGCAGCGCGGGGACTAGCAGTCCCGAGCAGTACTTC